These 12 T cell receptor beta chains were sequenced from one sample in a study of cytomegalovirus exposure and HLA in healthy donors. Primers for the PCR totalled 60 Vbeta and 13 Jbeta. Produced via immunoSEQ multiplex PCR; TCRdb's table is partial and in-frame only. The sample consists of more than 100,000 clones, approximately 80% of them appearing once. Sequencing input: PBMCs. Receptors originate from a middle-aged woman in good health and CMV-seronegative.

In nucleotides, the CDR3 is TGTGCCAGCAGATACTCACAGGTGCCTGGAAACACCATATATTTT. Translation gives CASRYSQVPGNTIYF. The chain uses TRBV28 and TRBJ1-3; tentatively, D is TRBD1 (5 bases). This CDR3 is 15 amino acids long. Germline assignment: CDR1 MDHEN and CDR2 SYDVKM. Trimming shortened V by 6 bases and J by 2 bases, and 14 bases separated the two germline ends.

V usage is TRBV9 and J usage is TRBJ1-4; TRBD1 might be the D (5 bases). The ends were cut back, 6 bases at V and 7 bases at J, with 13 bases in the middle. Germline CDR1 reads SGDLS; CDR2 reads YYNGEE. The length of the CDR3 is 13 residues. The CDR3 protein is CASMGEGSEKLFF. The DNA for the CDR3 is TGTGCCAGCATGGGGGAGGGAAGTGAAAAACTGTTTTTT.

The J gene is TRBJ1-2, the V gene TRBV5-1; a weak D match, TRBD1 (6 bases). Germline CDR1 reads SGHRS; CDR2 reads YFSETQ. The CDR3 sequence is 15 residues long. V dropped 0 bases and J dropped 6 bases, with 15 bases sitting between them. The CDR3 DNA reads TGCGCCAGCAGCTTGGCATCGCGGGGGGCCGATGGCTACACCTTC. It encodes CASSLASRGADGYTF. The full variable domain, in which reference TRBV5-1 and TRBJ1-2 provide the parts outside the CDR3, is KAGVTQTPRYLIKTRGQQVTLSCSPISGHRSVSWYQQTPGQGLQFLFEYFSETQRNKGNFPGRFSGRQFSNSRSEMNVSTLELGDSALYLCASSLASRGADGYTFGSGTRLTVV.

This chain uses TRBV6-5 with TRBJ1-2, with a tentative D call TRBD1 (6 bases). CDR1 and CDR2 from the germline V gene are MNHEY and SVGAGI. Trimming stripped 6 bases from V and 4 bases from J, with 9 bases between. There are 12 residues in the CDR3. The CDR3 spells CASRLTGYGYTF. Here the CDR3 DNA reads TGTGCCAGCAGGTTGACAGGCTATGGCTACACCTTC.

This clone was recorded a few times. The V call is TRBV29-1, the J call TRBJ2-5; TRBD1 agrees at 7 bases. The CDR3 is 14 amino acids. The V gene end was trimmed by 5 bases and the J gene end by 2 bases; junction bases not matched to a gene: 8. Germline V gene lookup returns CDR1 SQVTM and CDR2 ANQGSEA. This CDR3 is CSVIRTGQQETQYF. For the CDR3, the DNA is TGCAGCGTTATCCGGACAGGCCAACAAGAGACCCAGTACTTC.

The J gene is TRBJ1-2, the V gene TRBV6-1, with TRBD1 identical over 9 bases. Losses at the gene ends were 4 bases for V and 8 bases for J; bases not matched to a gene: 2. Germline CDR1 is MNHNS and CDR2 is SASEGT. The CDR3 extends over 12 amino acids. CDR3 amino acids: CASSVDRGGYTF. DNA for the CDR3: TGTGCCAGCAGTGTGGACAGGGGAGGCTACACCTTC.

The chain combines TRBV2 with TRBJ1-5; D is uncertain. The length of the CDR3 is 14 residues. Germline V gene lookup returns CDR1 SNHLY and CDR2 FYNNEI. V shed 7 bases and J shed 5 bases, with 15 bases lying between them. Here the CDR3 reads CASTAAGYDQPQHF. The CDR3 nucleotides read TGTGCCAGCACCGCGGCGGGATACGATCAGCCCCAGCATTTT.

CDR3 coding DNA: TGTGCCAGCAGCTTCGAGGGCGGAGGAGTGTACGAGCAGTACTTC. This gives the protein CASSFEGGGVYEQYF. The V and J genes are TRBV7-2 and TRBJ2-7, with D tentatively TRBD2 (5 bases). In germline, CDR1 is SGHTA, CDR2 FQGNSA. Trimming cost V 3 bases and J 4 bases, with 16 bases left between them. The CDR3 is made up of 15 amino acids.

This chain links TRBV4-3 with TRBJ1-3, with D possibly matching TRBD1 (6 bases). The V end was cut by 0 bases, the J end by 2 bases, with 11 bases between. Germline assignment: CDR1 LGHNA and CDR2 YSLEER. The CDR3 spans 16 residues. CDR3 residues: CASSQDLTGPGNTIYF. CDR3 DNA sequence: TGCGCCAGCAGCCAAGATCTTACAGGGCCTGGAAACACCATATATTTT.

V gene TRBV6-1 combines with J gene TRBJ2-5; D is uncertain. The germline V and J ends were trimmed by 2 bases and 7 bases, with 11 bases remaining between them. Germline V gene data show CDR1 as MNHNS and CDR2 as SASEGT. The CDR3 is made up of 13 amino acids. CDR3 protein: CASSETGLGTQYF. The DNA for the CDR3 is TGTGCCAGCAGTGAAACGGGTCTCGGGACCCAGTACTTC.

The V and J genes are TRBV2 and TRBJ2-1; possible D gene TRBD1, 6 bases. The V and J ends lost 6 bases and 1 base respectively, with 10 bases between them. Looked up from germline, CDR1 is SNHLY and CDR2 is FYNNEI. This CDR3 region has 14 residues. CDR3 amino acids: CASSLTGSYNEQFF. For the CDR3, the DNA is TGTGCCAGCAGCCTAACAGGGTCCTACAATGAGCAGTTCTTC.

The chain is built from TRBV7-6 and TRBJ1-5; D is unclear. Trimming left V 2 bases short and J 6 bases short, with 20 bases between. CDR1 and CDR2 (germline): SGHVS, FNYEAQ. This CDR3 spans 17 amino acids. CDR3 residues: CASSLPLPKRPLQPQHF. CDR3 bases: TGTGCCAGCAGCTTACCCCTCCCAAAGAGGCCCCTTCAGCCCCAGCATTTT.